Below, one T cell receptor beta chain is given with its context. The V and J ends lost 7 bases and 0 bases, in that order; junction bases with no gene match: 12. Germline V gene data show CDR1 as MNHEY and CDR2 as SVGEGT. This CDR3 region has 16 residues. As originally analysed: Estimated nucleated cell counts came from reference gene primer amplification. Assay: immunoSEQ multiplex PCR; the TCRdb copy retains only in-frame clones and omits some. Clone size and the V and J calls come from that table; the DNA yielded D and trimming. The table has 100,000 to 140,000 clones, around 89% seen once. These data are taken from a study of blood T cell repertoires in COVID-19. Looking at the study overall: The United States, Italy and Spain provided the acute and convalescent COVID-19 samples. T cells, B-cell-depleted T cells, or PBMCs supplied cDNA or gDNA.

Specimen: peripheral blood. The gene calls are TRBV6-2 or TRBV6-3 and TRBJ2-7; 7 nucleotides align to TRBD1. The source is a man between 50 and 59 years old with active or convalescent COVID-19. The CDR3 region is CASTPRGQGSSYEQYF. CDR3 DNA sequence: TGTGCCAGCACCCCAAGGGGGCAGGGGAGCTCCTACGAGCAGTACTTC.